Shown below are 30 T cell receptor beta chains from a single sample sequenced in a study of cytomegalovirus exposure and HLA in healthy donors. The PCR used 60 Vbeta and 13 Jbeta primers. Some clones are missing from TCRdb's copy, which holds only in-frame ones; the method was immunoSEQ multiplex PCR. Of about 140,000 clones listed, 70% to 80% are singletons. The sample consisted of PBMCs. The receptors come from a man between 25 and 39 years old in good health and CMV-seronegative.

CDR3 amino acids: CASSFGTGFNEQFF. In DNA, the CDR3 is TGTGCCAGCAGCTTCGGGACAGGGTTCAATGAGCAGTTCTTC. The chain uses TRBV5-6 and TRBJ2-1; 9 bases match TRBD1. V shed 2 bases, J shed 6 bases, and the junction held 3 bases outside the gene matches. There are 14 residues in the CDR3. From germline, CDR1 is SGHDT and CDR2 YYEEEE.

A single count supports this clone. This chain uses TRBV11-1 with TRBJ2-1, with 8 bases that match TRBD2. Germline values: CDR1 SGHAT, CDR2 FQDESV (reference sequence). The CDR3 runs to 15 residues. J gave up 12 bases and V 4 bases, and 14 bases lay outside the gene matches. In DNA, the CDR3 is TGTGCCAGCAGCTACGGGCGAGCGGGAGAACTTTGGCAGTTCTTC. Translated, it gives CASSYGRAGELWQFF. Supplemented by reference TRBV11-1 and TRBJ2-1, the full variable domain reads EAEVAQSPRYKITEKSQAVAFWCDPISGHATLYWYRQILGQGPELLVQFQDESVVDDSQLPKDRFSAERLKGVDSTLKIQPAELGDSAMYLCASSYGRAGELWQFFGPGTRLTVL.

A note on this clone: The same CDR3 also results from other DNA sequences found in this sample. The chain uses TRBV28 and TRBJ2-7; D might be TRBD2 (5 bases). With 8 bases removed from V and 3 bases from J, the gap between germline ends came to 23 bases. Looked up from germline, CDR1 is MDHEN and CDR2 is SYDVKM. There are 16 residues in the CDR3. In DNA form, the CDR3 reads TGTGCCAGCTCCACCCCGAGGCGGACTGCACTCTACGAGCAGTACTTC. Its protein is CASSTPRRTALYEQYF.

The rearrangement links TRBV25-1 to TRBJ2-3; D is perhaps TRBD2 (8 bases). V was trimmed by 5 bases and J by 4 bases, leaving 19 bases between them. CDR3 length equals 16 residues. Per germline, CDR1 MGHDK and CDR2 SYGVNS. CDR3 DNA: TGTGCCAGCAGTTCCGGGACAGATAGCGGGGCAGATACGCAGTATTTT. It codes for CASSSGTDSGADTQYF. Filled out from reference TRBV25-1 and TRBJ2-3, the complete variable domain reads EADIYQTPRYLVIGTGKKITLECSQTMGHDKMYWYQQDPGMELHLIHYSYGVNSTEKGDLSSESTVSRIRTEHFPLTLESARPSHTSQYLCASSSGTDSGADTQYFGPGTRLTVL.

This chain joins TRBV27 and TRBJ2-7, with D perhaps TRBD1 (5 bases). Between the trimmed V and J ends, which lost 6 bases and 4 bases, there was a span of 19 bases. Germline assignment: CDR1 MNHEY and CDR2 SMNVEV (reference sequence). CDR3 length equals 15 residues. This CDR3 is CASSRTAVQGYEQYF. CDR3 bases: TGTGCCAGCAGCCGCACCGCTGTCCAGGGTTACGAGCAGTACTTC.

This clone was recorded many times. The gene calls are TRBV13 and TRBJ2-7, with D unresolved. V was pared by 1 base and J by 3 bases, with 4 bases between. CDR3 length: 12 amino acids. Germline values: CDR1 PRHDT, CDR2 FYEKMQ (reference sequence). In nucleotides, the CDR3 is TGTGCCAGCAGCTTAGTCCGCTACGAGCAGTACTTC. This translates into CASSLVRYEQYF.

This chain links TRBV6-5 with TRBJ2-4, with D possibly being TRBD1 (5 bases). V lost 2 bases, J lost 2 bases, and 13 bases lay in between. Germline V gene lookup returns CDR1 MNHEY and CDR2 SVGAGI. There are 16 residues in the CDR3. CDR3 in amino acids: CASSYNQGITKNIQYF. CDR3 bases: TGTGCCAGCAGTTACAACCAGGGAATTACCAAAAACATTCAGTACTTC.

The CDR3 DNA is TGTGCCAGCAGGCTTAGCGGGAGTGATTACAATGAGCAGTTCTTC. Translation gives CASRLSGSDYNEQFF. V gene TRBV2 combines with J gene TRBJ2-1, with TRBD2 identical over 9 bases. After removal of 6 bases from V and 4 bases from J, the junction contained 7 bases not matched to a gene. CDR1 is SNHLY and CDR2 is FYNNEI in the germline V gene. The CDR3 loop spans 15 amino acids. The entire variable domain, with the rest obtained from reference TRBV2 and TRBJ2-1, is as follows: EPEVTQTPSHQVTQMGQEVILRCVPISNHLYFYWYRQILGQKVEFLVSFYNNEISEKSEIFDDQFSVERPDGSNFTLKIRSTKLEDSAMYFCASRLSGSDYNEQFFGPGTRLTVL.

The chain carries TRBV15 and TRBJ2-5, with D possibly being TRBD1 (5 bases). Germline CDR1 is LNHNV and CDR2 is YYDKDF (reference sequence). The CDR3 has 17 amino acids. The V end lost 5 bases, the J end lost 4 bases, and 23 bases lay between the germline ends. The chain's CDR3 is CATSAARAGSGGETQYF. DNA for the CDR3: TGTGCCACCAGCGCCGCCCGGGCAGGGTCCGGCGGAGAGACCCAGTACTTC.

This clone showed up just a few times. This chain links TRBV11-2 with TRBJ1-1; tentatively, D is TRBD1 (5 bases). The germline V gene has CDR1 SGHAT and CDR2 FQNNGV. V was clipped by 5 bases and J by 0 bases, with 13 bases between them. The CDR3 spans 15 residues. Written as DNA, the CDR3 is TGTGCCAGCAGCCCGCTGCGGGGCTTGAACACTGAAGCTTTCTTT. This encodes CASSPLRGLNTEAFF. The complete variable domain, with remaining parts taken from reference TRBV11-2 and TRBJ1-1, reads EAGVAQSPRYKIIEKRQSVAFWCNPISGHATLYWYQQILGQGPKLLIQFQNNGVVDDSQLPKDRFSAERLKGVDSTLKIQPAKLEDSAVYLCASSPLRGLNTEAFFGQGTRLTVV.

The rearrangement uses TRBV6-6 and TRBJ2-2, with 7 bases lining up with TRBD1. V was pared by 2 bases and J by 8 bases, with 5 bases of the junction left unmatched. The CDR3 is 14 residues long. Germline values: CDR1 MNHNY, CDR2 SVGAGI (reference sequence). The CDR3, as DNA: TGTGCCAGCAGTTACACCGACAGGGTTGGGGAGCTGTTTTTT. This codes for CASSYTDRVGELFF.

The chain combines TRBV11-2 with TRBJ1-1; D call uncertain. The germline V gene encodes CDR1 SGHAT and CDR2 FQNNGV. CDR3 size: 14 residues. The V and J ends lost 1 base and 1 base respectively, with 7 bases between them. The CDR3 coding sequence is TGTGCCAGCAGCTTAGTCTCCCGGAACACTGAAGCTTTCTTT. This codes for CASSLVSRNTEAFF.

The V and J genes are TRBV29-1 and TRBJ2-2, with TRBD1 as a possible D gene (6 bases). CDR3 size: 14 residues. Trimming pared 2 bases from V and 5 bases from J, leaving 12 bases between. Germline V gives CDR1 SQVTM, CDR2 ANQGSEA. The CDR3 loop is CSVEKGHRTGELFF. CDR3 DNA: TGCAGCGTTGAAAAGGGACACCGGACCGGGGAGCTGTTTTTT.

The CDR3 nucleotides are TGTGCCAGCAGGGAAAGCGGGAGGGTTCGGACCGGGGAGCTGTTTTTT. Amino acids: CASRESGRVRTGELFF. This rearrangement joins TRBV6-1 to TRBJ2-2; 10 positions match TRBD2. The CDR3 runs 16 residues. The germline CDR1 and CDR2 sequences are MNHNS and SASEGT. V lost 6 bases and J lost 5; bases outside the gene matches: 9.

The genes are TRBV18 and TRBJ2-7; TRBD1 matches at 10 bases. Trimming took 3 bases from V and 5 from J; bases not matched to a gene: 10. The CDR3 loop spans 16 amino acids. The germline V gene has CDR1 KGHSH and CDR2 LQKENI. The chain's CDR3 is CASSPRDRTGGNEQYF. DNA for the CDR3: TGTGCCAGCTCACCCCGCGATAGGACAGGGGGGAACGAGCAGTACTTC.

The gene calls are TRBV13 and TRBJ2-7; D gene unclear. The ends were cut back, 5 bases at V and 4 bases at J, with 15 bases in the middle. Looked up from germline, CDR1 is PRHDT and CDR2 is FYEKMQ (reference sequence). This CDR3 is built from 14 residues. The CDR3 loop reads CASSAVAGTYEQYF. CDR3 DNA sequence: TGTGCCAGCAGCGCCGTGGCAGGTACATACGAGCAGTACTTC.

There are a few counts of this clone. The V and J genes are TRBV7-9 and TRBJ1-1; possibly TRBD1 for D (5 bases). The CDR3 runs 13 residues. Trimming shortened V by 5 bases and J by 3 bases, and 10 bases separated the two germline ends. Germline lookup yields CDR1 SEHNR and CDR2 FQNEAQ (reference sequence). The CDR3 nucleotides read TGTGCCAGCAGCACGTGGGGGGACACTGAAGCTTTCTTT. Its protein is CASSTWGDTEAFF.

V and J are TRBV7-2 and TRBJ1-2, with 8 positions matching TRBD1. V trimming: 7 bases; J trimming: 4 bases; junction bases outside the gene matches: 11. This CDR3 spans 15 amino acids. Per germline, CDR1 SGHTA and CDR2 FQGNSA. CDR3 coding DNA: TGTGCCAGCAACCTCCAGGCAGGGGGCGCCTATGGCTACACCTTC. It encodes CASNLQAGGAYGYTF.

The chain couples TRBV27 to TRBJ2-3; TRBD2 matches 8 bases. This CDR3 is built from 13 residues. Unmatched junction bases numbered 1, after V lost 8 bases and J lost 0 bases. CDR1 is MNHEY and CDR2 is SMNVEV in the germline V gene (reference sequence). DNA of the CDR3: TGTGCCAGCTCTAGCGGGAGCACAGATACGCAGTATTTT. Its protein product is CASSSGSTDTQYF.

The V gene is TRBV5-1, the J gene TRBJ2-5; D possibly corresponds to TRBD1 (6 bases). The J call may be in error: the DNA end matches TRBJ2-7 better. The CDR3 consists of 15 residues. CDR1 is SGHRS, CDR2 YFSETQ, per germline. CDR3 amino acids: CASSSTGLRSHEQYF. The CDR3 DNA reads TGCGCCAGCAGCTCTACAGGGCTCCGAAGTCACGAGCAGTACTTC.

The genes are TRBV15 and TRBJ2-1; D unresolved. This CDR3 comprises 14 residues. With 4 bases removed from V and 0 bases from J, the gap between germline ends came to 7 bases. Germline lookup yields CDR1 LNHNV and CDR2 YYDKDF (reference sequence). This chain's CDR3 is CATSKGGSYNEQFF. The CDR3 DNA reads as TGTGCCACCAGCAAAGGCGGCTCCTACAATGAGCAGTTCTTC.

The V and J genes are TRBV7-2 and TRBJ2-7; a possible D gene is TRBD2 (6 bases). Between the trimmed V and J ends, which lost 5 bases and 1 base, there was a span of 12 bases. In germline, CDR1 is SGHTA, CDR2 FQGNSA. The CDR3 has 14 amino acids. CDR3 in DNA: TGTGCCAGCAGCCGCGGGACGACTTCCTACGAGCAGTACTTC. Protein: CASSRGTTSYEQYF. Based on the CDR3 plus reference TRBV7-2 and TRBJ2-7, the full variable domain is GAGVSQSPSNKVTEKGKDVELRCDPISGHTALYWYRQSLGQGLEFLIYFQGNSAPDKSGLPSDRFSAERTGGSVSTLTIQRTQQEDSAVYLCASSRGTTSYEQYFGPGTRLTVT.

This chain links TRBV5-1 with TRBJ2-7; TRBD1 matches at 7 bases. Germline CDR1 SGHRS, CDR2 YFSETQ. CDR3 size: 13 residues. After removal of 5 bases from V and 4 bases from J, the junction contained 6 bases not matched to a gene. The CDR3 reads CASSSGGDYEQYF. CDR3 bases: TGCGCCAGCAGTTCAGGGGGAGATTACGAGCAGTACTTC.

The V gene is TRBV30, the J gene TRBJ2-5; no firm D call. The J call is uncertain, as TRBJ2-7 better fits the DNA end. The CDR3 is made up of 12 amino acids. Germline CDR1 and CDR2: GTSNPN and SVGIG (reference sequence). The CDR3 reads CAWRNKNYEQYF. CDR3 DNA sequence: TGTGCCTGGAGAAACAAAAACTACGAGCAGTACTTC.

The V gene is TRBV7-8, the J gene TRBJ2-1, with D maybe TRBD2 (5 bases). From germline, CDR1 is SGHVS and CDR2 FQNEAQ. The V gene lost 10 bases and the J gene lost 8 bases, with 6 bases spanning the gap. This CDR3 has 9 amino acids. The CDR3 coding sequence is TGTGCCACCGGGGATGAGCAGTTCTTC. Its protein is CATGDEQFF.

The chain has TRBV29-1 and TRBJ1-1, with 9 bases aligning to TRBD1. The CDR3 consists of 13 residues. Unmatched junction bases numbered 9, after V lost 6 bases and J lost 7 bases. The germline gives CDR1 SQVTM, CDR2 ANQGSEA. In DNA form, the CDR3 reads TGCAGCGTGGAAAGACAGGGGGTGGGTGAAGCTTTCTTT. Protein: CSVERQGVGEAFF.

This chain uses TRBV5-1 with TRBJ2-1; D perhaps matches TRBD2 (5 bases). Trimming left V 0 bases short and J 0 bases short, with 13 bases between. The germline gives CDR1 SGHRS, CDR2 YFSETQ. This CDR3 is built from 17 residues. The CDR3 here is CASSLAPSRGSYNEQFF. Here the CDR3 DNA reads TGCGCCAGCAGCTTGGCTCCTAGCCGTGGCTCCTACAATGAGCAGTTCTTC. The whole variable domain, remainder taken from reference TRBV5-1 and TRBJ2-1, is KAGVTQTPRYLIKTRGQQVTLSCSPISGHRSVSWYQQTPGQGLQFLFEYFSETQRNKGNFPGRFSGRQFSNSRSEMNVSTLELGDSALYLCASSLAPSRGSYNEQFFGPGTRLTVL.

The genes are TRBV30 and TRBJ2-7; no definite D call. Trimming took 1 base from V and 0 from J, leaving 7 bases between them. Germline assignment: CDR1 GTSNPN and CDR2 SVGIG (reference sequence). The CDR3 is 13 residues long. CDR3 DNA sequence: TGTGCCTGGAGTGCCTTAGACTCCTACGAGCAGTACTTC. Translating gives CAWSALDSYEQYF. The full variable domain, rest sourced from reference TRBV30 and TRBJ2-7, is SQTIHQWPATLVQPVGSPLSLECTVEGTSNPNLYWYRQAAGRGLQLLFYSVGIGQISSEVPQNLSASRPQDRQFILSSKKLLLSDSGFYLCAWSALDSYEQYFGPGTRLTVT.

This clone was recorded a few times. The CDR3 DNA follows: TGCGCCAGCAGCCAAGGACAGGGCCTGAGGGGCTACACCTTC. This gives the protein CASSQGQGLRGYTF. The chain joins TRBV4-3 to TRBJ1-2, with 7 bases matching TRBD1. Per germline, CDR1 LGHNA and CDR2 YSLEER. The V and J ends lost 1 base and 8 bases, in that order; junction bases with no gene match: 7. This CDR3 has 14 residues.

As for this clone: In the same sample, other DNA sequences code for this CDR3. As DNA, the CDR3 is TGCGCCAGCAGCTTGGAGGGGGAAGAGACCCAGTACTTC. Translating gives CASSLEGEETQYF. This rearrangement joins TRBV5-1 to TRBJ2-5, with D possibly TRBD1 on 6 matching bases. The CDR3 is 13 residues long. V was pared by 0 bases and J by 3 bases, with 6 bases between. CDR1 SGHRS and CDR2 YFSETQ come from the germline V gene.